This T cell receptor (beta chain) was sequenced in a study of T-cell reconstitution after alpha-beta-depleted transplantation in children. Using unique molecular identifiers, the investigators prepared the TCRbeta library. TCRdb reanalysed the PCR reads using MiXCR and keeps one entry per CDR3 protein. The sample shows hundreds of thousands of distinct CDR3 sequences, roughly 10% of them seen only once. CDR1 is SGHTA and CDR2 is FQGNSA in the germline V gene. V gave up 5 bases and J gave up 6 bases, with 11 bases separating them. CDR3 size: 13 residues. This clonotype was seen only a few times. This clonotype was obtained from a human donor who donated a stem cell graft to a child with acute lymphoblastic leukemia. This chain joins TRBV7-2 and TRBJ1-5; maybe TRBD1 (5 bases). The sequenced sample was PBMCs from the stem cell graft donor, obtained from the stem cell graft. CDR3 nucleotide sequence: TGTGCCAGCAGCCCCGGGACGTTTCAGCCCCAGCATTTT. Protein product: CASSPGTFQPQHF.